A single sample is the source of the 18 T cell receptor beta chains below, sequenced in a study of neurological immune-mediated disorders. TCRdb ran MiXCR on the 5' RACE reads and lists one entry per CDR3 protein. Here the sample spans tens of thousands of distinct CDR3 sequences, 15% to 20% being singletons. Source material: PBMCs. The receptors come from a woman aged 40 to 50 in good health.

Many counts were recorded for this clonotype. V and J are TRBV5-1 and TRBJ2-1, with D unresolved. The CDR3 is 14 residues long. Trimming pared 1 base from V and 0 bases from J, leaving 5 bases between. The germline V gene has CDR1 SGHRS and CDR2 YFSETQ. The CDR3 spells CASSLYNSYNEQFF. In DNA form, the CDR3 reads TGCGCCAGCAGCTTGTACAACTCCTACAATGAGCAGTTCTTC.

This clonotype was detected ten times or more. The chain employs TRBV6-2 or TRBV6-3 and TRBJ1-1, with D hard to call. The CDR3 has 14 residues. The V gene's germline CDR1 is MNHEY and CDR2 SVGEGT. Trimming cost V 2 bases and J 1 base, with 8 bases left between them. This chain's CDR3 is CASSYMAANTEAFF. DNA for the CDR3: TGTGCCAGCAGTTACATGGCAGCGAACACTGAAGCTTTCTTT.

This clonotype turned up a few times. The V gene is TRBV18, the J gene TRBJ2-1, with 11 positions matching TRBD2. This CDR3 has 15 residues. The germline CDR1 and CDR2 sequences are KGHSH and LQKENI. After removal of 3 bases from V and 5 bases from J, the junction contained 3 bases not matched to a gene. The CDR3 loop is CASSPPSGGNNEQFF. Written as DNA, the CDR3 is TGTGCCAGCTCACCCCCTAGCGGGGGGAACAATGAGCAGTTCTTC.

Many counts were recorded for this clonotype. The chain has TRBV20-1 and TRBJ1-4, with D tentatively TRBD1 (6 bases). Trimming removed 3 bases at V and 3 bases at J, with 14 bases between. This CDR3 is 15 amino acids long. In germline, CDR1 is DFQATT, CDR2 SNEGSKA (reference sequence). CDR3 in DNA: TGCAGTGCTAGTGTGCAGGGGCGGTCTAATGAAAAACTGTTTTTT. This sequence encodes CSASVQGRSNEKLFF.

In its sample, this clonotype was seen many times. This chain uses TRBV12-3 or TRBV12-4 with TRBJ1-5; a weak D match, TRBD1 (5 bases). This CDR3 has 15 residues. Trimming left V 4 bases short and J 3 bases short, with 13 bases between. The CDR3 DNA reads as TGTGCCAGCAGTTCCCAGGGTCTTGACAATCAGCCCCAGCATTTT. Amino acid sequence: CASSSQGLDNQPQHF.

V and J are TRBV7-3 and TRBJ2-7; 14 nucleotides agree with TRBD2. The CDR3 has 15 amino acids. Germline values: CDR1 SGHTA, CDR2 FQGTGA. The V and J ends lost 5 bases and 5 bases, in that order; junction bases with no gene match: 5. The CDR3 region has the DNA TGTGCCAGCAGCCCGACGGGACTAGCGGGGGACGAGCAGTACTTC. It yields the protein CASSPTGLAGDEQYF.

The table lists this clonotype with a few counts. This chain joins TRBV5-1 and TRBJ2-1, with 14 bases matching TRBD2. Germline V gene lookup returns CDR1 SGHRS and CDR2 YFSETQ. The V gene end was trimmed by 4 bases and the J gene end by 0 bases; junction bases not matched to a gene: 6. The CDR3 runs 18 residues. In DNA, the CDR3 is TGCGCCAGCAGCCCGGGACTAGCGGGGGAGAGCTCCTACAATGAGCAGTTCTTC. This gives the protein CASSPGLAGESSYNEQFF.

Many counts were recorded for this clonotype. The rearrangement uses TRBV6-6 and TRBJ2-5; the D gene is possibly TRBD2 (6 bases). From germline, CDR1 is MNHNY and CDR2 SVGAGI (reference sequence). Trimming took 6 bases from V and 2 from J, leaving 13 bases between them. This CDR3 comprises 14 residues. The CDR3 bases are TGTGCCAGCAGCCAACCGGGACTGCAAGAGACCCAGTACTTC. Protein product: CASSQPGLQETQYF.

Notes on this clonotype: At one end the junction does not follow the germline gene, possibly because of a read error. The CDR3 spells CASSFERGSNTWELFF. CDR3 coding DNA: TGTGCCAGTAGCTTCGAGCGGGGATCGAACACCTGGGAGCTGTTTTTT. The V call is TRBV5-5, the J call TRBJ2-2; TRBD2 aligns across 7 bases. The CDR3 covers 16 residues. Germline V lookup: CDR1 SGHKS, CDR2 YYEKEE (reference sequence).

In its sample, this clonotype was seen many times. This chain joins TRBV7-9 and TRBJ1-1, with 8 nucleotides matching TRBD1. Germline CDR1 is SEHNR and CDR2 is FQNEAQ (reference sequence). The CDR3 runs 16 residues. V dropped 5 bases and J dropped 0; count of bases not matched to a gene: 8. CDR3 protein: CASSPQGAILNTEAFF. The CDR3 bases are TGTGCCAGCAGCCCCCAGGGGGCCATATTGAACACTGAAGCTTTCTTT.

This clonotype has only a few counts. The genes are TRBV27 and TRBJ2-3, with 8 bases fitting TRBD1. The germline V gene has CDR1 MNHEY and CDR2 SMNVEV (reference sequence). The CDR3 covers 17 residues. V shed 3 bases, J shed 2 bases, and the junction held 10 bases outside the gene matches. In DNA, the CDR3 is TGTGCCAGCAGTTTTGTCGGGACAGGTTACTACACAGATACGCAGTATTTT. This sequence encodes CASSFVGTGYYTDTQYF.

This clonotype was recorded at least ten times. The chain uses TRBV7-8 and TRBJ1-1, with D possibly TRBD1 on 5 matching bases. Germline lookup yields CDR1 SGHVS and CDR2 FQNEAQ. Trimming removed 3 bases from V and 4 bases from J, with 12 bases in between. The CDR3 is 14 residues long. The CDR3 reads CASSLEGAGTEAFF. In nucleotides, the CDR3 is TGTGCCAGCAGCTTGGAAGGGGCAGGCACTGAAGCTTTCTTT.

This clonotype was detected many times. V is TRBV7-2 and J is TRBJ1-1, with 7 bases fitting TRBD1. V lost 2 bases, J lost 5 bases, and 8 bases stayed unmatched. CDR1 and CDR2 from the germline V gene are SGHTA and FQGNSA. This CDR3 has 15 amino acids. The CDR3 region has the DNA TGTGCCAGCAGCTTATCGAAGGGGGCCGGAACTGAAGCTTTCTTT. Its translation: CASSLSKGAGTEAFF.

This clonotype was counted ten times or more. The chain uses TRBV5-6 and TRBJ1-2; D might be TRBD1 (6 bases). Trimming pared 4 bases from V and 6 bases from J, leaving 10 bases between. This CDR3 is 12 amino acids long. Per the germline V gene, CDR1 is SGHDT and CDR2 is YYEEEE. The CDR3 region is CASSAQGHGYTF. CDR3 DNA sequence: TGTGCCAGCAGCGCGCAGGGGCATGGCTACACCTTC.

The chain has TRBV12-3 or TRBV12-4 and TRBJ2-1; 12 bases line up with TRBD2. With V trimmed by 4 bases and J by 9 bases, 16 bases remained unmatched. This CDR3 comprises 18 residues. CDR3 in amino acids: CASSSPLAGGPRFIEQFF. CDR3 in DNA: TGTGCCAGCAGTTCTCCGCTAGCGGGGGGGCCTCGTTTCATTGAGCAGTTCTTC.

This clonotype appeared many times. This chain uses TRBV7-9 with TRBJ1-1; unclear D gene. This CDR3 comprises 11 residues. Looked up from germline, CDR1 is SEHNR and CDR2 is FQNEAQ (reference sequence). The V end lost 1 base, the J end lost 8 bases, and 5 bases lay between the germline ends. CDR3 in DNA: TGTGCCAGCAGCTTAGGTAAGGAAGCTTTCTTT. Translated, it gives CASSLGKEAFF. Filled out from reference TRBV7-9 and TRBJ1-1, the complete variable domain reads DTGVSQNPRHKITKRGQNVTFRCDPISEHNRLYWYRQTLGQGPEFLTYFQNEAQLEKSRLLSDRFSAERPKGSFSTLEIQRTEQGDSAMYLCASSLGKEAFFGQGTRLTVV.

This clonotype was found many times. The CDR3 here is CASSWGLGSYEQYF. The CDR3, as DNA: TGTGCCAGCAGTTGGGGACTAGGGTCCTACGAGCAGTACTTC. V is TRBV2 and J is TRBJ2-7, with 8 bases fitting TRBD2. The germline V gene has CDR1 SNHLY and CDR2 FYNNEI. The trim removed 5 bases at V and 1 base at J, leaving 4 bases unmatched. The length of the CDR3 is 14 residues. The variable domain in full, with the rest retrieved from reference TRBV2 and TRBJ2-7, is EPEVTQTPSHQVTQMGQEVILRCVPISNHLYFYWYRQILGQKVEFLVSFYNNEISEKSEIFDDQFSVERPDGSNFTLKIRSTKLEDSAMYFCASSWGLGSYEQYFGPGTRLTVT.

This clonotype was observed many times. This chain joins TRBV4-1 and TRBJ2-1; the match to TRBD1 covers 7 bases. This CDR3 region has 15 residues. Per germline, CDR1 MGHRA and CDR2 YSYEKL. V was pared by 4 bases and J by 6 bases, with 9 bases of the junction left unmatched. This CDR3 reads CASSLGTAAFNEQFF. CDR3 DNA: TGCGCCAGCAGCCTCGGGACAGCAGCCTTCAATGAGCAGTTCTTC.